These 28 T cell receptor beta chains originate from one sample sequenced in a study of sequential checkpoint blockade in melanoma. Some clones are missing from TCRdb's copy, which holds only in-frame ones; the method was immunoSEQ multiplex PCR. The data show under 800 clones, with under 30% seen just once and around a quarter held by the top ten. Treatment in this sample: randomized to nivolumab then ipilimumab (arm A) or the reverse (arm B). The sequenced sample was tumor tissue (inferred from file names), obtained from a patient given nivolumab and ipilimumab in sequence. The receptors originated from a human donor with melanoma.

The J gene is TRBJ2-2, the V gene TRBV5-1; D is possibly TRBD1 (6 bases). Germline values: CDR1 SGHRS, CDR2 YFSETQ. This CDR3 spans 15 amino acids. Between the trimmed V and J ends, which lost 4 bases and 1 base, there was a span of 11 bases. The CDR3 region is CASSPDSRNTGELFF. DNA for the CDR3: TGCGCCAGCAGCCCGGACAGCCGGAACACCGGGGAGCTGTTTTTT.

This clone occurred a few times. The gene calls are TRBV18 and TRBJ1-3; D not certain. Trimming left V 3 bases short and J 0 bases short, with 12 bases between. The V gene's germline CDR1 is KGHSH and CDR2 LQKENI. CDR3 size: 16 residues. CDR3 loop: CASSPGGGSSGNTIYF. CDR3 DNA: TGTGCCAGCTCACCCGGTGGCGGCAGCTCTGGAAACACCATATATTTT.

V and J are TRBV19 and TRBJ2-3; TRBD2 aligns across 12 bases. V was clipped by 6 bases and J by 5 bases; unmatched bases: 6. The germline V gene has CDR1 LNHDA and CDR2 SQIVND (reference sequence). The CDR3 sequence is 15 residues long. The chain's CDR3 is CASSQTSGSLDTQYF. CDR3 sequence (DNA): TGTGCCAGTAGCCAGACTAGCGGGAGCTTAGATACGCAGTATTTT.

The chain recombines TRBV19 with TRBJ1-2; D is ambiguous. The CDR3 is 14 residues long. V was pared by 2 bases and J by 3 bases, with 10 bases between. Germline values: CDR1 LNHDA, CDR2 SQIVND (reference sequence). CDR3 residues: CASSISVGDYGYTF. CDR3 coding DNA: TGTGCCAGTAGTATATCCGTCGGCGACTATGGCTACACCTTC.

The chain employs TRBV14 and TRBJ2-1; D gene uncertain. CDR3 length: 13 residues. Looked up from germline, CDR1 is SGHDN and CDR2 is FVKESK. V lost 0 bases, J lost 4 bases, and 4 bases lay in between. CDR3 DNA: TGTGCCAGCAGCCAAGAAGAATACAATGAGCAGTTCTTC. This sequence encodes CASSQEEYNEQFF.

This rearrangement joins TRBV5-3 to TRBJ1-1; D perhaps matches TRBD1 (5 bases). Being an ORF, TRBV5-3 has a function that is uncertain. CDR3 length equals 16 residues. V was cut by 1 base and J by 1 base, with 14 bases left in between. Here the CDR3 reads CARSLNLQGKNTEAFF. In nucleotides, the CDR3 is TGTGCCAGAAGCTTGAACCTTCAGGGAAAGAACACTGAAGCTTTCTTT.

The rearrangement uses TRBV19 and TRBJ2-7, with TRBD2 matching over 11 bases. J was trimmed by 4 bases and V by 5 bases; bases with no gene match: 4. Germline-derived CDR1 and CDR2 are LNHDA and SQIVND (reference sequence). This CDR3 is built from 14 residues. The CDR3: CASSSASGRYEQYF. As DNA, the CDR3 is TGTGCCAGTAGTTCGGCTAGCGGGAGGTACGAGCAGTACTTC.

The chain combines TRBV12-5 with TRBJ1-4, with TRBD1 matching over 8 bases. CDR3 length equals 16 residues. From germline, CDR1 is LGHNT and CDR2 FRNRAP. V lost 6 bases, J lost 4 bases, and 10 bases stayed unmatched. The CDR3 here is CASGRTGNIRNEKLFF. The CDR3, as DNA: TGTGCTAGTGGAAGGACAGGGAATATCCGTAATGAAAAACTGTTTTTT.

This clone was seen a few times. This chain joins TRBV6-8 and TRBJ1-5; D perhaps matches TRBD1 (6 bases). V lost 5 bases and J lost 7, with 12 bases in between. The CDR3 loop spans 13 amino acids. Germline assignment: CDR1 MNHGY and CDR2 SAAAGT. Written as DNA, the CDR3 is TGTGCCAGCAGTCAAGGGGGTGGACAGCCCCAGCATTTT. Protein: CASSQGGGQPQHF.

This rearrangement joins TRBV29-1 to TRBJ2-2; maybe TRBD2 (5 bases). With 7 bases removed from V and 6 bases from J, the gap between germline ends came to 18 bases. This CDR3 has 14 residues. The germline V gene encodes CDR1 SQVTM and CDR2 ANQGSEA. CDR3 protein: CSAEDGEWSGELFF. For the CDR3, the DNA is TGCAGCGCGGAGGACGGGGAATGGTCCGGGGAGCTGTTTTTT.

This clone rates as medium-sized. The J gene is TRBJ2-5, the V gene TRBV11-3; 7 nucleotides line up with TRBD1. Trimming cost V 2 bases and J 5 bases; bases outside gene matches: 17. The CDR3 loop spans 18 amino acids. The germline CDR1 and CDR2 sequences are SGHNT and YENEEA. The CDR3 loop reads CASSLLGEDRVAFETQYF. In DNA form, the CDR3 reads TGTGCCAGCAGCTTATTAGGGGAAGACAGGGTTGCGTTCGAGACCCAGTACTTC.

The J gene is TRBJ2-6, the V gene TRBV29-1; D perhaps matches TRBD2 (6 bases). CDR3 length: 16 amino acids. Germline loops: CDR1 SQVTM, CDR2 ANQGSEA. With 5 bases removed from V and 5 bases from J, the gap between germline ends came to 19 bases. The CDR3 DNA reads as TGCAGCGTTATCCAAGGACTACAAAGTCGGGCCAACGTCCTGACTTTC. Translating gives CSVIQGLQSRANVLTF.

A few counts support this clone. CDR3 protein: CASSDLAGGRTYEQYF. The DNA of the CDR3 is TGTGCCAGTAGTGACCTAGCGGGGGGTCGAACCTACGAGCAGTACTTC. The rearrangement uses TRBV19 and TRBJ2-7; 11 bases agree with TRBD2. CDR3 length equals 16 residues. In germline, CDR1 is LNHDA, CDR2 SQIVND (reference sequence). With 5 bases clipped from V and 2 bases from J, the junction kept 8 bases outside the gene matches.

The J gene is TRBJ2-3, the V gene TRBV5-1; D unresolved. V was cut by 0 bases and J by 6 bases, with 11 bases left in between. CDR1 and CDR2 (germline): SGHRS, YFSETQ. This CDR3 spans 14 amino acids. CDR3 residues: CASSLAEFGDTQYF. The CDR3 DNA is TGCGCCAGCAGCTTGGCCGAATTCGGGGATACGCAGTATTTT.

CDR3 loop: CATSRVLAGDNEQFF. CDR3 DNA sequence: TGTGCCACCAGCAGAGTCCTAGCGGGAGACAATGAGCAGTTCTTC. The chain links TRBV15 to TRBJ2-1, with 10 nucleotides matching TRBD2. The CDR3 runs to 15 residues. Germline assignment: CDR1 LNHNV and CDR2 YYDKDF (reference sequence). Losses at the gene ends were 1 base for V and 5 bases for J; bases not matched to a gene: 2.

This clone came up a few times. V gene TRBV7-4 combines with J gene TRBJ1-1; 8 positions match TRBD1. Trimming removed 6 bases from V and 4 bases from J; junction bases left unmatched: 4. CDR1 SGHVT and CDR2 SQSDAQ come from the germline V gene. The CDR3 has 13 amino acids. The CDR3 DNA sequence: TGTGCCAGCAGTCGAACAGGGGGCACTGAAGCTTTCTTT. It encodes CASSRTGGTEAFF. The full variable domain, completed using reference TRBV7-4 and TRBJ1-1, is GAGVSQSPRYKVAKRGRDVALRCDSISGHVTLYWYRQTLGQGSEVLTYSQSDAQRDKSGRPSGRFSAERPERSVSTLKIQRTEQGDSAVYLCASSRTGGTEAFFGQGTRLTVV.

The chain joins TRBV18 to TRBJ2-7; 10 bases match TRBD1. Unmatched junction bases numbered 7, after V lost 3 bases and J lost 5 bases. Germline CDR1 and CDR2: KGHSH and LQKENI. CDR3 length equals 15 residues. CDR3 residues: CASSPQDRGVHEQYF. The CDR3 nucleotides are TGTGCCAGCTCACCCCAGGACAGGGGGGTCCACGAGCAGTACTTC.

The chain has TRBV6-8 and TRBJ2-1; D remains unclear. Between the trimmed V and J ends, which lost 6 bases and 8 bases, there was a span of 11 bases. The CDR3 totals 12 residues. Germline V lookup: CDR1 MNHGY, CDR2 SAAAGT. The CDR3, as DNA: TGTGCCAGCAGGGGGTTAGGGTATGAGCAGTTCTTC. It yields the protein CASRGLGYEQFF.

This rearrangement joins TRBV15 to TRBJ2-1, with 9 bases matching TRBD1. The CDR3 length is 17 residues. Germline V gene sequence: CDR1 LNHNV, CDR2 YYDKDF (reference sequence). J was trimmed by 8 bases and V by 3 bases; bases with no gene match: 14. CDR3 protein: CATSSPNRGRGIHEQFF. The CDR3, as DNA: TGTGCCACCAGCAGCCCCAACAGGGGGCGCGGGATCCATGAGCAGTTCTTC.

This chain uses TRBV19 with TRBJ2-2; TRBD2 might be the D (5 bases). CDR3 size: 15 residues. Germline CDR1 reads LNHDA; CDR2 reads SQIVND (reference sequence). Trimming left V 4 bases short and J 0 bases short, with 9 bases between. CDR3 sequence reads: CASSTSGANTGELFF. CDR3 nucleotides: TGTGCCAGTAGTACCAGCGGTGCGAACACCGGGGAGCTGTTTTTT.

The rearrangement links TRBV18 to TRBJ2-3, with no clear D. Germline CDR1 reads KGHSH; CDR2 reads LQKENI. With 0 bases removed from V and 5 bases from J, the gap between germline ends came to 6 bases. CDR3 length: 13 amino acids. For the CDR3, the DNA is TGTGCCAGCTCACCACCCGGTGAAGATACGCAGTATTTT. Translated, it gives CASSPPGEDTQYF.

This clone was seen more than once but under ten times. The rearrangement links TRBV9 to TRBJ2-7, with 7 nucleotides matching TRBD1. The J segment lost 3 bases and the V segment lost 0 bases, leaving 3 bases of the junction unmatched. CDR3 length equals 14 residues. Germline assignment: CDR1 SGDLS and CDR2 YYNGEE. CDR3 protein: CASSVGGTDYEQYF. CDR3 DNA sequence: TGTGCCAGCAGCGTAGGAGGGACAGACTACGAGCAGTACTTC.

The V gene is TRBV9, the J gene TRBJ1-1; TRBD1 matches 8 bases. V trimming: 4 bases; J trimming: 4 bases; junction bases outside the gene matches: 6. The CDR3 consists of 14 residues. CDR1 SGDLS and CDR2 YYNGEE come from the germline V gene. In DNA, the CDR3 is TGTGCCAGCAGCCCCGAGGACAGGGCCACTGAAGCTTTCTTT. Protein sequence: CASSPEDRATEAFF.

In its sample, this clone is hyperexpanded. The chain combines TRBV19 with TRBJ2-7; 14 positions match TRBD2. CDR1 and CDR2 (germline): LNHDA, SQIVND (reference sequence). Losses at the gene ends were 6 bases for V and 2 bases for J; bases not matched to a gene: 3. CDR3 length: 15 amino acids. CDR3 region: CASSLTSGGAYEQYF. In nucleotides, the CDR3 is TGTGCCAGTAGCCTGACTAGCGGGGGGGCCTACGAGCAGTACTTC. The full variable domain, its missing parts supplied by reference TRBV19 and TRBJ2-7, is DGGITQSPKYLFRKEGQNVTLSCEQNLNHDAMYWYRQDPGQGLRLIYYSQIVNDFQKGDIAEGYSVSREKKESFPLTVTSAQKNPTAFYLCASSLTSGGAYEQYFGPGTRLTVT.

This clone ranks as medium-sized. The chain joins TRBV7-4 to TRBJ2-5, with D tentatively TRBD2 (5 bases). V was pared by 5 bases and J by 4 bases, with 11 bases between. Germline CDR1 reads SGHVT; CDR2 reads SQSDAQ. The CDR3 length is 13 residues. The CDR3 DNA sequence: TGTGCCAGCAGCCGTGATCGGGGAGAGACCCAGTACTTC. Translation: CASSRDRGETQYF.

This chain links TRBV5-1 with TRBJ2-7; 7 nucleotides match TRBD1. The junction had 16 bases not matched to a gene; V was cut back by 4 bases and J by 3 bases. Germline CDR1 and CDR2: SGHRS and YFSETQ. The CDR3 runs to 17 residues. The CDR3 DNA is TGCGCCAGCAGCAGAGGGCCTGACAGGGTAAGGGGCTACGAGCAGTACTTC. Its translation: CASSRGPDRVRGYEQYF.

This clone was seen a handful of times. The V and J genes are TRBV23-1 and TRBJ2-7; D is ambiguous. TRBV23-1 is an open reading frame whose function is uncertain. This CDR3 comprises 14 residues. The V and J ends lost 6 bases and 2 bases respectively, with 14 bases between them. The CDR3 nucleotides are TGCGCCAGCAGCCAAGATTTGAATACCTACGAGCAGTACTTC. Protein product: CASSQDLNTYEQYF.

By frequency in the sample, this clone is medium-sized. The chain combines TRBV27 with TRBJ1-5; TRBD1 might be the D (6 bases). Germline V gives CDR1 MNHEY, CDR2 SMNVEV (reference sequence). The CDR3 has 15 amino acids. V lost 1 base and J lost 6, with 13 bases in between. This CDR3 reads CASSLLGAAGQPQHF. CDR3 sequence (DNA): TGTGCCAGCAGTTTATTGGGGGCGGCGGGTCAGCCCCAGCATTTT.